This T cell receptor beta chain was profiled in a study of cytomegalovirus exposure and HLA in healthy donors. This clone was detected only a few times. CDR1 and CDR2 (germline): SNHLY, FYNNEI. This CDR3 region has 13 residues. V was pared by 6 bases and J by 1 base, with 9 bases between. Researchers ran the PCR with 60 Vbeta and 13 Jbeta primers. Produced via immunoSEQ multiplex PCR; TCRdb's table is partial and in-frame only. The sample contains about 110,000 clones, roughly 78% of which appear only once. This TCR was recovered from a woman in her 30s in good health and CMV-seronegative. The rearrangement uses TRBV2 and TRBJ1-2, with a weak D call TRBD1 (6 bases). Sequencing input: PBMCs. CDR3 in amino acids: CASRGTFNYGYTF. The CDR3 DNA sequence: TGTGCCAGCAGGGGGACATTTAACTATGGCTACACCTTC. Variable domain in full (rest from reference TRBV2 and TRBJ1-2): EPEVTQTPSHQVTQMGQEVILRCVPISNHLYFYWYRQILGQKVEFLVSFYNNEISEKSEIFDDQFSVERPDGSNFTLKIRSTKLEDSAMYFCASRGTFNYGYTFGSGTRLTVV.